This T cell receptor beta chain was observed in a study of vaccination and CD4 T cells after COVID-19. Cultured CD4+ T-cell DNA underwent Oncomine TCR Beta short-read sequencing. TCRdb reprocessed the PCR reads via MiXCR and lists one record per CDR3 protein. The sample carries 11,000 or so distinct CDR3 sequences, roughly half recorded once. V was pared by 4 bases and J by 2 bases, with 11 bases between. CDR3 size: 14 residues. Germline loops: CDR1 SNHLY, CDR2 FYNNEI. Treatment here: approximately 9-day PBMC culture with coronavirus spike peptide pools or control peptides (ViraFEST assay). First, ViraFEST expanded antigen-specific T cells with peptide pools, and next it sequenced the TCRs. Remarks on this clonotype: Its specificity is unknown.

The chain uses TRBV2 and TRBJ1-1; D not resolved. This TCR came from a human donor who had recovered from COVID-19. Sequenced material: CD4+ T cells from blood, cultured in vitro. CDR3 nucleotides: TGTGCCAGCAGTGGTCTCACTACCAACACTGAAGCTTTCTTT. It encodes CASSGLTTNTEAFF.